These T cell receptor beta chains were read from a single sample in a study of cytomegalovirus exposure and HLA in healthy donors. The assay was immunoSEQ multiplex PCR, and TCRdb's table has in-frame clones only and misses some. The repertoire has roughly 200,000 clones, 81% of them found once; the top ten carry around 3.6%. The specimen sequenced was PBMCs. Every receptor here comes from a man in his forties in good health and CMV-seropositive. The conserved cysteine and the conserved F or W are not part of the CDR3 here.

CDR3aa	v_gene	j_gene
ASTTIQREGPLYEQY	TRBV18	TRBJ2-7
ASSSAGYPDTQY	TRBV5-1	TRBJ2-3
ASGLALTRVGSNQPQH	TRBV12-5	TRBJ1-5
ASTFAGSGGGKLF	TRBV28	TRBJ1-4
AWSEEGGAEKLF	TRBV30	TRBJ1-4
ASSVASGFTYNEQF	TRBV9	TRBJ2-1
ASSLARDRGTEAF	TRBV5-1	TRBJ1-1
ASSRLAGSYEQY	TRBV6-5	TRBJ2-7
ASSSSGGADTQY	TRBV18	TRBJ2-3
ASSPMRDTEAF	TRBV18	TRBJ1-1
SVLGSRVYNEQF	TRBV29-1	TRBJ2-1
ASSLGGTGTEKLF	TRBV5-4	TRBJ1-4
ASSVGQTHTYQPQH	TRBV9	TRBJ1-5
ASSLDRGNSPLH	TRBV7-3	TRBJ1-6
ASSQLGSGRSSSYNEQF	TRBV5-4	TRBJ2-1
ASSLGVQETQY	TRBV5-1	TRBJ2-5
AISEALTGANSYEQY	TRBV10-3	TRBJ2-7
ASSLNYRNTGELF	TRBV7-8	TRBJ2-2
ASSMGGTGTYNEQF	TRBV19	TRBJ2-1
AWSVSLGGARDTQY	TRBV30	TRBJ2-3
ASSRDRLSYEQY	TRBV6-5	TRBJ2-7
AISEMEGFQETQY	TRBV10-3	TRBJ2-5
ASSREVGTEAF	TRBV19	TRBJ1-1
SALRTATGGSEQY	TRBV29-1	TRBJ2-7
ASSRQGSRYEQY	TRBV19	TRBJ2-7
ASSWRDGGELF	TRBV6-6	TRBJ2-2
ASSLIQTSSYNEQF	TRBV7-9	TRBJ2-1
ASPPGKGLAAEQY	TRBV28	TRBJ2-7
ASSQEAVKKGGLSLH	TRBV4-1	TRBJ1-6